Presented here are 11 T cell receptor beta chains from one specimen sequenced in a study of patients and donors after allogeneic stem cell transplantation. TCRdb processed the RT-PCR reads anew with MiXCR; each CDR3 protein has one entry. Of some 230,000 distinct CDR3 sequences in the sample, approximately 14% were seen once. Sequenced material: blood, either unsorted or a sorted T cell fraction (not recorded which). Every receptor here comes from a human donor who was either an allogeneic HSCT recipient or a stem cell or donor lymphocyte infusion donor (not recorded which). It is not recorded whose cells these are; they may come from a transplant donor.

V and J are TRBV14 and TRBJ1-1; D is unresolved. CDR1 and CDR2 (germline): SGHDN, FVKESK. V was cut by 1 base and J by 11 bases, with 23 bases left in between. CDR3 length: 16 amino acids. CDR3 bases: TGTGCCAGCAGCCAAGGACGTCTGCGGGGAGGGATGAGCGCTTTCTTT. This encodes CASSQGRLRGGMSAFF.

This clonotype was counted ten times or more. The rearrangement links TRBV7-2 to TRBJ1-6; no definite D call. The CDR3 runs 16 residues. V dropped 1 base and J dropped 4 bases, with 11 bases sitting between them. The germline V gene encodes CDR1 SGHTA and CDR2 FQGNSA. The CDR3 is CASSLGIGPYNSPLHF. The CDR3 DNA reads TGTGCCAGCAGCTTAGGAATAGGCCCATATAATTCACCCCTCCACTTT.

The V gene is TRBV18, the J gene TRBJ2-6, with TRBD1 as a possible D gene (5 bases). The CDR3 spans 15 residues. Germline CDR1 and CDR2: KGHSH and LQKENI. V gave up 7 bases and J gave up 0 bases, with 10 bases separating them. CDR3 DNA sequence: TGTGCCAGCTTACCCAGGGCCTCTGGGGCCAACGTCCTGACTTTC. Its protein product is CASLPRASGANVLTF.

This clonotype was found a few times. The V call is TRBV7-2, the J call TRBJ1-2, with a possible D match to TRBD1 (5 bases). CDR3 length: 13 residues. The V gene's germline CDR1 is SGHTA and CDR2 FQGNSA. Trimming pared 3 bases from V and 4 bases from J, leaving 9 bases between. The CDR3 sequence is CASSFRVGYGYTF. The CDR3 DNA reads TGTGCCAGCAGCTTCAGGGTCGGCTATGGCTACACCTTC.

The chain links TRBV20-1 to TRBJ2-7, with 7 nucleotides matching TRBD2. CDR1 is DFQATT and CDR2 is SNEGSKA in the germline V gene (reference sequence). The CDR3 spans 14 residues. J lost 6 bases, V lost 3 bases, and 11 bases had no gene match. The CDR3 DNA sequence: TGCAGTGCTAGGAGGGGAGGGAGCGCTGGCGAGCAGTACTTC. Its protein product is CSARRGGSAGEQYF.

This clonotype showed up many times. This chain links TRBV18 with TRBJ1-2, with TRBD1 matching over 7 bases. CDR1 KGHSH and CDR2 LQKENI come from the germline V gene. The V gene end was trimmed by 2 bases and the J gene end by 5 bases; junction bases not matched to a gene: 8. This CDR3 region has 15 residues. The chain's CDR3 is CASSPGEGAGYGYTF. DNA for the CDR3: TGTGCCAGCTCACCAGGGGAGGGGGCCGGTTATGGCTACACCTTC.

This chain joins TRBV24-1 and TRBJ1-5, with 7 bases matching TRBD1. After removal of 1 base from V and 2 bases from J, the junction contained 1 base not matched to a gene. This CDR3 has 15 amino acids. The germline CDR1 and CDR2 sequences are KGHDR and SFDVKD. The CDR3 DNA reads TGTGCCACCAGTGATTTTGGACAGGGCAATCAGCCCCAGCATTTT. Amino acids: CATSDFGQGNQPQHF.

This clonotype was observed a few times. The chain recombines TRBV29-1 with TRBJ2-1; 9 bases are shared with TRBD1. Trimming cost V 5 bases and J 6 bases; bases outside gene matches: 11. Germline lookup yields CDR1 SQVTM and CDR2 ANQGSEA. This CDR3 is 15 amino acids long. The CDR3 nucleotides read TGCAGCGTTAAGGGAGGGACAGGGCTCGGCAATGAGCAGTTCTTC. It yields the protein CSVKGGTGLGNEQFF.

This chain links TRBV29-1 with TRBJ2-1; 11 bases match TRBD1. The J segment lost 4 bases and the V segment lost 6 bases, leaving 2 bases of the junction unmatched. The CDR3 has 13 amino acids. CDR1 is SQVTM and CDR2 is ANQGSEA in the germline V gene. This chain's CDR3 is CSVRDRGYNEQFF. CDR3 nucleotides: TGCAGCGTCCGGGACAGGGGGTACAATGAGCAGTTCTTC.

This clonotype has a handful of counts. The chain has TRBV4-3 and TRBJ2-1, with 10 bases identical to TRBD2. CDR1 LGHNA and CDR2 YSLEER come from the germline V gene. The junction had 8 bases not matched to a gene; V was cut back by 1 base and J by 8 bases. The CDR3 spans 16 residues. CDR3 sequence: CASSQVAGGLVDEQFF. Here the CDR3 DNA reads TGCGCCAGCAGCCAAGTAGCGGGGGGCCTTGTGGATGAGCAGTTCTTC.

The sample holds many counts of this clonotype. The chain has TRBV12-3 or TRBV12-4 and TRBJ2-1, with D possibly TRBD1 on 5 matching bases. The CDR3 runs to 13 residues. Trimming removed 7 bases from V and 3 bases from J, with 10 bases in between. CDR3 amino acids: CASTRTGYNEQFF. The CDR3 coding sequence is TGTGCCAGCACCAGAACAGGCTACAATGAGCAGTTCTTC.